The T cell receptor (beta chain) described here comes from a study of blood T cell repertoires in COVID-19 (TCRdb year 2020). Background on the whole study: Samples from collaborators originated in the United States, Italy and Spain and spanned both the acute and convalescent phases of COVID-19. The prospective study material was composed of cDNA or gDNA derived from T cells, B-cell-depleted T cells, or PBMCs. Deeply sampled blood TCRbeta repertoires from subjects exposed to, actively infected with, or recovered from COVID-19 were included in the dataset. The repertoires were released in a freely available public database meant as a resource for research on the immune response to SARS-CoV-2. Samples came from the ongoing ImmuneRACE study (first 160 participants) plus 1,254 subjects from 6 global collaborators. The sample metadata nearly always contained a de-identified subject ID, COVID-19 status, age in years and sex. Where available, HLA class I and class II types were taken from metadata supplied by the sample provider and were not determined by assay-based typing.

In Seattle, one collaborating source enrolled patients while the infection was active and tracked those patients longitudinally over the course of disease. The collaborating institutions used their own protocols to collect whole blood in K2EDTA tubes. For TCRbeta analysis, collaborator samples were shipped as frozen whole blood, as isolated PBMCs, or as DNA extracted from either sample type. The germline V and J ends show losses of 5 bases and 2 bases respectively, and no gene match explains 13 bases of the junction. The CDR3 runs 17 amino acids, cysteine and phenylalanine included. Here the CDR3 DNA is all that survives: 51 bases in frame from base 1. CDR1 and CDR2 (SGHNT, YYREEE) derive from the germline V gene (reference sequence). The immunoSEQ Assay, a bias-controlled multiplex PCR, was used to amplify TCRbeta CDR3 regions from genomic DNA. Per the original workflow: The number of nucleated cells in each sample was estimated from the amplification of reference gene primers within the assay. Sequence reads were collapsed and filtered to measure the absolute abundance of every unique TCRbeta CDR3 rearrangement. For each sample, productive Simpson clonality was calculated by taking the square root of Simpson's diversity index across productive rearrangements. The clones in this table, taken by TCRdb from immuneACCESS, are in-frame only. Not every clone is retained; where verified, under half of the shortfall comes from an unresolved V gene, and the cause of the rest is unknown. V and J calls and clone size are as listed in that table; D and trimming were resolved from the DNA. A total of approximately 50,000 clones appear in this sample, approximately 78% of them only once. The top ten clones comprise around a third of the sample.

Points the paper makes about the study in general: Clinical and demographic metadata were provided uncurated, with the amount varying by source and participant.

For this clone: It has no known antigen specificity. No much larger clonotype is one base removed from it; base qualities were not supplied.

Input material: peripheral blood. This clonotype originated in a man in his sixties with COVID-19, enrolled during active disease. This chain is built from TRBV5-4 and TRBJ1-1; the central 9 bases match TRBD1. The CDR3 region has the sequence CASRPLGQGNVNTEAFF. The DNA is TGTGCCAGCAGGCCCCTAGGACAGGGGAACGTTAACACTGAAGCTTTCTTT.